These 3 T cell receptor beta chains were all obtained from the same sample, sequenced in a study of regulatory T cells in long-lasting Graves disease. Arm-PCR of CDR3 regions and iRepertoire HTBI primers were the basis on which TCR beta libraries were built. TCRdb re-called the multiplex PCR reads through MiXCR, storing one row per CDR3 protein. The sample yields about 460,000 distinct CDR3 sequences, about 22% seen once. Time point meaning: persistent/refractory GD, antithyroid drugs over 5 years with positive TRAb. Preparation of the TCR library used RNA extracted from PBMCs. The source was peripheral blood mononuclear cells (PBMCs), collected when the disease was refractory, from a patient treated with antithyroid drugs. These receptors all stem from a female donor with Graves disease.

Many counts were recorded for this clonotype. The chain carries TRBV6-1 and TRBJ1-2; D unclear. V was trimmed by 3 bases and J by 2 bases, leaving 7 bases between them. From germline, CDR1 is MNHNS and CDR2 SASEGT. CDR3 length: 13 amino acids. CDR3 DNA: TGTGCCAGCAGTGACGGCTTCAACTATGGCTACACCTTC. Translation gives CASSDGFNYGYTF.

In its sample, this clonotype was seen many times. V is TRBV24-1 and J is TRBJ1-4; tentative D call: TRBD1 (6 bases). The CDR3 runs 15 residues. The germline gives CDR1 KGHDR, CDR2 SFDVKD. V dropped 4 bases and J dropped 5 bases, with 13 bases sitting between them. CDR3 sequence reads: CATSDTQGPNEKLFF. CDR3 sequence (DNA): TGTGCCACCAGTGACACACAGGGCCCCAATGAAAAACTGTTTTTT.

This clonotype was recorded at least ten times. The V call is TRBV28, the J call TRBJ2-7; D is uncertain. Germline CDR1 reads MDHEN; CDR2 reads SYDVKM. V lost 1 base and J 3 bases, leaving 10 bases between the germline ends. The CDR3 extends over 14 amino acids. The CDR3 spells CASSLLRRHYEQYF. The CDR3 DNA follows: TGTGCCAGCAGTTTATTACGGAGACACTACGAGCAGTACTTC.